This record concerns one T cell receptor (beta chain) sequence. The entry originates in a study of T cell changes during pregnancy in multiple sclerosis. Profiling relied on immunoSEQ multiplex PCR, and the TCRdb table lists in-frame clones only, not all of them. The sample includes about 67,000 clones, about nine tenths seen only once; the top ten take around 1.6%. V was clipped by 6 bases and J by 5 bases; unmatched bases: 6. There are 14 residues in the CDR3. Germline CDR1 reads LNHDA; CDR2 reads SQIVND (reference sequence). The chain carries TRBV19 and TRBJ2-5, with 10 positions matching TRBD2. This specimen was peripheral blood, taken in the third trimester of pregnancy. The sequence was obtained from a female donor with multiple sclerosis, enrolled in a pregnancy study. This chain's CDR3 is CASRKRGGVETQYF. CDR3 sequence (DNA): TGTGCCAGTAGAAAGCGGGGGGGCGTGGAGACCCAGTACTTC.